Given below is one T cell receptor (beta chain) in context. Its antigen remains unidentified. Base-call qualities are not available, and no considerably larger clone is one nucleotide away. The cohort comprised several hundred healthy bone marrow donors. Cohort members were all nominally healthy when sampled, although unrecorded immune exposures were likely present. The donor was CMV seronegative and belonged to the group of 352 seronegative cohort members. Every donor gave a peripheral blood sample, and the peripheral blood mononuclear cells from that sample were used for TCR beta sequencing. Genomic DNA was extracted from the blood cell samples with the Qiagen DNeasy Blood Extraction Kit. The sample is drawn from a study of cytomegalovirus exposure and HLA in healthy donors (dated by TCRdb to about 2017). In terms of the full investigation: An earlier analysis of roughly 610 of the donors reported roughly 300 Gb of sequence data and 95 million to 120 million unique TCR beta sequences obtained from about 179 million T cells. An early release covering roughly 580 HLA-typed donors comprised about 300 gigabases of sequencing data and approximately 85 million unique TCR sequences. Of the roughly 420 genotyped donors, more than 75% were placed in the genetic ancestry cluster associated with self-reported Caucasian donors. The aim of the study was to test whether cataloging public T cell receptors could identify signatures of past pathogen exposure. The study used immunosequencing to profile the T cell repertoires of some 600 subjects and linked those repertoires to cytomegalovirus serostatus. Along with the approximately 700-subject first cohort, a separate validation cohort of over a hundred different subjects was used. To predict cytomegalovirus infection status, the study brought together high-throughput TCR immunosequencing, statistical association of individual TCRs with disease status, and machine learning. In a later analysis, previously published TCR beta repertoires from fewer than 750 donors were re-analyzed and high-resolution HLA genotyping was added so that TCR occurrence patterns could be studied. Rather than using new phenotypic data, the later analysis identified candidate immune exposures from TCR beta sequences and from how often those sequences occurred across donors. An earlier analysis of some 600 of the donors applied high-throughput TCR beta sequencing to assess whether each TCR beta V gene segment acted as functional or pseudogenic. Donor age, sex, ethnicity and CMV serostatus were collected together with the repertoire data. In a later genetic analysis, genome-wide SNP genotypes for about 60% of the 666 donors were used, and that subset was treated as a discovery cohort. All discovery cohort repertoires had been generated using a single sequencing platform. Class I and class II HLA loci were covered by the typing at four-digit resolution. The number of donors typed differed by locus, with roughly 629-640 for A, B, C, DRB1 and DQB1, around 500 for DQA1, 606 for DPA1, and around 450 for DPB1. Because of strong linkage in the cohort, roughly five DR-DQ haplotypes were treated as single units for association and clustering. Across around 400 genotyped donors of the cohort, an average of approximately 220,000 unique TCR beta nucleotide sequences per donor were sequenced, and approximately 17% of those sequences were non-productive.

Results and caveats for the whole study, not just this receptor: A further reported finding was that TCR beta sequences accurately predicted the HLA-A and HLA-B alleles for most subjects in the first cohort. An association between a missense DCLRE1C variant and V-gene and J-gene trimming of TCR beta chains was found in a later genetic analysis and replicated in an independent cohort. Sequencing depth was assumed to be roughly uniform across donors in the presence/absence analyses, though that assumption may not hold. Strong co-occurrence of HLA alleles, especially DR and DQ, made assigning TCR associations to individual alleles difficult. In the study, approximately 150 TCR beta chains were listed as associated with cytomegalovirus. The only immune exposure information available for the cohort was CMV serostatus. According to the authors, the approach could potentially be generalized to other disease states and immunological phenotypes. Because counts were too low, 15 or so rarely observed V segments, including chromosome 9 orphons, were excluded from the earlier analysis of several hundred of the donors. A later analysis found that HLA-associated TCR beta chains were more clonally expanded and had lower generation probabilities than equally common non-associated chains. In both the original and validation cohorts, the classifier was reported to diagnose cytomegalovirus status with high specificity and sensitivity. In a later analysis, 16,951 TCR beta sequences were associated with specific HLA alleles at a false discovery rate of 0.05. Some IMGT-functional V segments, including TRBV6-2 and TRBV6-3, could not be told apart with the 87-base-pair reads, so those segments were excluded. A cluster of highly shared sequence variants was judged likely to be a technical artifact of the sequencing pipeline. According to a later genetic analysis, donors in an Asian-associated ancestry cluster had fewer N-insertions in productive TCRs than the roughly 670-donor mean. A later analysis found that most CMV-associated TCR beta chains appeared HLA-restricted, with HLA associations seemingly driven largely by CMV exposure. In vitro tests confirmed that a few of the cytomegalovirus-associated TCR beta chains recognize cytomegalovirus antigens. Linkage disequilibrium might explain the correlated functional status among segregating V segments, but an unknown experimental factor could not be ruled out. In a later analysis, several top co-occurrence clusters were reported to appear linked to parvovirus B19, influenza, CMV and Epstein-Barr virus. Most TCR sequences were observed very rarely across donors, whereas some public TCRs were present in many individuals. Only TCR beta chains were sequenced in this cohort, and the absence of alpha or paired-chain data limited detectable features. According to a later analysis, TCR association rates differed among HLA loci, with DRB1 alleles showing the most associated TCRs and HLA-C alleles showing the fewest. In an earlier analysis of some 540 of the donors, most TCR beta V segments appeared in productive rearrangements about 87% or about 30% of the time, broadly matching IMGT annotations. Because HLA typing was missing for some donors at each locus, association tests included only the typed subset.

The library came from the immunoSEQ multiplex PCR assay. A mixture of 60 forward primers for TCR Vbeta segments and 13 reverse primers for TCR Jbeta segments was used in the multiplex PCR. A multiplex PCR assay on genomic DNA amplified the CDR3 region of rearranged TCR beta genes. The amplified TCR beta libraries were sequenced on the Illumina HiSeq System as 87-base-pair reads. As for the original processing: A later analysis counted some 74 million unique TCR beta chains across the 650 to 700 repertoires, and approximately 11 million of these chains were shared by at least two donors. Raw reads were error-corrected and collapsed into unique sequences with a nearest-neighbor algorithm that merged closely related sequences to remove PCR and sequencing errors. V, D and J gene segments were assigned by aligning CDR3 sequences to IMGT reference sequences. For a sequence to be retained, a match of at least six nucleotides was required to both a V gene segment and a J gene segment. Rearrangements were classified as productive when the CDR3 lacked stop codons and remained in frame with V and J, and all other rearrangements were classified as non-productive. Following IMGT convention, CDR3 was defined as the stretch from the second conserved V-encoded cysteine up to the conserved J-encoded phenylalanine. The earlier analysis of 550 to 650 of the donors excluded any sequence lacking an unambiguous match to a single V gene segment. An earlier analysis of a few hundred of the donors classified V segments as functional when productive rearrangements were above 56.7% and as segregating when the standard deviation between donors was above 5%. A statistical classification framework was developed to diagnose cytomegalovirus status using the catalog of TCR beta chain sequences. In a later analysis, TCR nucleotide sequences were compared against IMGT/GENE-DB human TR gene sequences so that V and J genes could be assigned. In a later analysis, CDR3 sequences and most-parsimonious VDJ recombination scenarios were assigned using the TCRdist pipeline. In a later analysis, every TCR beta chain was defined by the combination of its CDR3 amino acid sequence and its V-gene family, and reads without a unique V-gene family were dropped. As a way to deal with suspected cross-contamination and a sequencing artifact, a later analysis dropped 592 nucleotide sequences that were highly shared and had low generation probability. For each public chain, a later analysis derived a clonal expansion index from normalized ranks of inferred template counts within each repertoire. In a later analysis, generation probabilities were computed with a VDJ recombination model fitted to out-of-frame rearrangements, and the resulting probabilities were checked against IGoR. In a later analysis, hypergeometric tests were used to score TCR-TCR, TCR-HLA and TCR-CMV co-occurrence, with a repertoire-size bias correction applied to TCR pairs. In a later analysis, false discovery rates were estimated by permuting HLA or CMV assignments 20 times. A later analysis grouped co-occurring TCRs with DBSCAN, adding TCRdist sequence similarity when clustering within HLA-allele-positive subsets. For co-occurrence clustering, repertoires with fewer than 30,000 or more than 120,000 public chains were excluded, along with five repertoires with anomalous nucleotide sharing. The source is immuneACCESS, and TCRdb retained only in-frame sequences with V and J called. Part of the clones is not carried over; for the studies checked, unresolved V genes explain less than half of this, and the remainder is unexplained. V, J and clone size are taken as reported in that table, and D and trimming were inferred from the DNA itself. Present in this sample are around 140,000 clones, 75% of which were seen just once. The top ten clonotypes cover around 7% of the sample.

The germline V and J ends show losses of 3 bases and 6 bases respectively, and no gene match explains 1 base of the junction. The germline V gene provides CDR1 KGHSH and CDR2 LQKENI. From the cysteine up to the phenylalanine, the CDR3 has a length of 13 residues. The only DNA kept is the CDR3, 39 bases in frame from the first base. The rearranged chain carries TRBV18 and TRBJ2-7; 11 bases in the junction line up with TRBD1. The TCR sequence derives from a young man in good health and CMV-seronegative. Sequencing used PBMCs. The CDR3 loop reads CASSPGTGGEQYF. The DNA sequence is as follows: TGTGCCAGCTCACCCGGGACAGGGGGCGAGCAGTACTTC.